This passage covers 29 T cell receptor beta chains from one sample sequenced in a study of shared clonotypes between healthy human individuals. This table comes from immunoSEQ multiplex PCR, and its TCRdb copy is limited to in-frame clones, with some not included. The sample shows more than 400,000 clones, about 95% of them seen only once. Sequenced input: naive CD4+ T cells sorted from blood. Subset reported: CD45RA+ positively selected. The receptors shown here come from a woman aged 30 to 39 in good health.

This clone was counted once. Here the CDR3 DNA reads TGTGCCAGTACCCTCGGGGGGACTGAAGCTTTCTTT. The encoded protein is CASTLGGTEAFF. The chain is built from TRBV19 and TRBJ1-1; TRBD1 might be the D (5 bases). CDR1 LNHDA and CDR2 SQIVND come from the germline V gene (reference sequence). The germline V and J ends were trimmed by 7 bases and 5 bases, with 11 bases remaining between them. The CDR3 has 12 residues.

This chain uses TRBV14 with TRBJ2-7, with 14 nucleotides matching TRBD2. This CDR3 region has 19 residues. CDR1 and CDR2 from the germline V gene are SGHDN and FVKESK. J gave up 0 bases and V 0 bases, and 7 bases lay outside the gene matches. This chain's CDR3 is CASSQDHPGLAGASYEQYF. CDR3 DNA: TGTGCCAGCAGCCAAGATCATCCGGGACTAGCGGGAGCCTCCTACGAGCAGTACTTC.

J is TRBJ1-2 and V is TRBV28; tentative D call: TRBD1 (5 bases). Trimming took off 6 bases at V and 4 bases at J, with 18 bases between the two ends. Germline assignment: CDR1 MDHEN and CDR2 SYDVKM. This CDR3 has 15 amino acids. CDR3 residues: CASSLGVGGVYGYTF. CDR3 coding DNA: TGTGCCAGCAGCTTGGGGGTAGGAGGAGTCTATGGCTACACCTTC.

The genes are TRBV19 and TRBJ1-4, with 10 bases aligning to TRBD1. The CDR3 runs 17 residues. J gave up 3 bases and V 3 bases, and 7 bases lay outside the gene matches. From germline, CDR1 is LNHDA and CDR2 SQIVND (reference sequence). As DNA, the CDR3 is TGTGCCAGTAGTATCCCGACAGGGGGCAGCTCTAATGAAAAACTGTTTTTT. This encodes CASSIPTGGSSNEKLFF.

The V call is TRBV6-5, the J call TRBJ1-1; D might be TRBD1 (6 bases). From germline, CDR1 is MNHEY and CDR2 SVGAGI. V lost 5 bases and J 0 bases, leaving 13 bases between the germline ends. The CDR3 sequence is 15 residues long. This CDR3 is CASSVGQRMNTEAFF. The CDR3 nucleotides read TGTGCCAGCAGTGTCGGACAGCGTATGAACACTGAAGCTTTCTTT.

This chain joins TRBV5-6 and TRBJ2-1, with 8 bases that match TRBD2. Trimming at V came to 3 bases and at J to 5 bases, leaving 7 bases not matched to a gene. Germline V gene sequence: CDR1 SGHDT, CDR2 YYEEEE. The CDR3 length is 15 residues. The CDR3 sequence is CASSSKREKDNEQFF. The CDR3 coding sequence is TGTGCCAGCAGCTCCAAGCGGGAGAAAGACAATGAGCAGTTCTTC.

The chain is built from TRBV19 and TRBJ2-1; D is perhaps TRBD1 (6 bases). Trimming pared 0 bases from V and 6 bases from J, leaving 12 bases between. The CDR3 contains 15 residues. Germline V lookup: CDR1 LNHDA, CDR2 SQIVND (reference sequence). The CDR3 bases are TGTGCCAGTAGTATAGACCTGGACAGCTTCAATGAGCAGTTCTTC. Its translation: CASSIDLDSFNEQFF.

J is TRBJ2-3 and V is TRBV28; D is possibly TRBD1 (5 bases). V lost 6 bases and J lost 2, with 18 bases in between. The CDR3 totals 16 residues. Germline CDR1 MDHEN, CDR2 SYDVKM. The CDR3 spells CASSRLPGKATDTQYF. The CDR3 nucleotides are TGTGCCAGCAGCCGTCTCCCAGGGAAGGCCACAGATACGCAGTATTTT. Complete variable domain (other parts from reference TRBV28 and TRBJ2-3): DVKVTQSSRYLVKRTGEKVFLECVQDMDHENMFWYRQDPGLGLRLIYFSYDVKMKEKGDIPEGYSVSREKKERFSLILESASTNQTSMYLCASSRLPGKATDTQYFGPGTRLTVL.

The J gene is TRBJ2-7, the V gene TRBV7-2; 7 nucleotides align to TRBD2. CDR1 SGHTA and CDR2 FQGNSA come from the germline V gene. This CDR3 has 14 residues. Losses at the gene ends were 3 bases for V and 5 bases for J; bases not matched to a gene: 7. CDR3 bases: TGTGCCAGCAGCTTCAGCGGGAACCCCCACGAGCAGTACTTC. Its translation: CASSFSGNPHEQYF.

The chain has TRBV6-5 and TRBJ1-2; TRBD1 is a possible D gene (5 bases). Trimming removed 6 bases from V and 4 bases from J, with 18 bases in between. This CDR3 has 15 amino acids. Germline V gene lookup returns CDR1 MNHEY and CDR2 SVGAGI. CDR3 loop: CASRPGTPGGYGYTF. The CDR3 DNA reads as TGTGCCAGCAGACCGGGGACCCCCGGGGGCTATGGCTACACCTTC.

V and J are TRBV5-8 and TRBJ1-5; D is possibly TRBD1 (6 bases). In germline, CDR1 is SGHTS, CDR2 YDEGEE. V lost 2 bases and J 9 bases, leaving 12 bases between the germline ends. This CDR3 comprises 13 residues. CDR3 sequence reads: CASSLQGAGPQHF. CDR3 nucleotides: TGTGCCAGCAGCTTACAGGGCGCCGGGCCCCAGCATTTT.

The chain combines TRBV6-1 with TRBJ1-2; D is possibly TRBD1 (6 bases). Germline CDR1 and CDR2: MNHNS and SASEGT. Trimming took off 2 bases at V and 2 bases at J, with 15 bases between the two ends. The CDR3 runs 16 residues. The CDR3 sequence is CASSENFWGPNYGYTF. CDR3 bases: TGTGCCAGCAGTGAAAATTTTTGGGGGCCAAACTATGGCTACACCTTC.

CDR3 loop: CASSFLRGLGKLFF. CDR3 DNA: TGTGCCAGCAGTTTTTTAAGGGGGCTCGGGAAACTGTTTTTT. The chain is built from TRBV28 and TRBJ1-4; 7 bases are a match to TRBD1. This CDR3 region has 14 residues. Germline assignment: CDR1 MDHEN and CDR2 SYDVKM. Trimming at V came to 3 bases and at J to 11 bases, leaving 9 bases not matched to a gene.

The CDR3 DNA follows: TGTGCCAGCAGCCATGTGGCAGGGGGCGAGTACGAGCAGTACTTC. Translated, it gives CASSHVAGGEYEQYF. The V gene is TRBV4-2, the J gene TRBJ2-7; 8 bases line up with TRBD1. Per the germline V gene, CDR1 is LGHNA and CDR2 is YNFKEQ. The CDR3 runs to 15 residues. V was pared by 3 bases and J by 4 bases, with 8 bases of the junction left unmatched.

This chain uses TRBV29-1 with TRBJ2-3; the match to TRBD2 covers 9 bases. V dropped 4 bases and J dropped 6; count of bases not matched to a gene: 5. The CDR3 extends over 13 amino acids. The germline gives CDR1 SQVTM, CDR2 ANQGSEA. The CDR3 sequence is CSVVAGGGDTQYF. For the CDR3, the DNA is TGCAGCGTTGTCGCGGGAGGGGGGGATACGCAGTATTTT.

CDR3 coding DNA: TGTGCCAGCAGGCCACAGGGGCTCCGCGAGCAGTACTTC. Translated: CASRPQGLREQYF. The J gene is TRBJ2-7, the V gene TRBV6-5; TRBD1 aligns across 7 bases. There are 13 residues in the CDR3. Trimming took 6 bases from V and 6 from J; bases not matched to a gene: 8. Per the germline V gene, CDR1 is MNHEY and CDR2 is SVGAGI.

The CDR3 region has the DNA TGCGCCAGCAGCCCGCCTGGACTAGCGGGAGCGGGCTCCTACGAGCAGTACTTC. Residues: CASSPPGLAGAGSYEQYF. This rearrangement joins TRBV5-1 to TRBJ2-7; 13 bases match TRBD2. Trimming took 4 bases from V and 0 from J; bases not matched to a gene: 10. From germline, CDR1 is SGHRS and CDR2 YFSETQ. The CDR3 extends over 18 amino acids.

The chain has TRBV27 and TRBJ2-7, with D perhaps assigned TRBD1 or TRBD2 (5 bases each). Per the germline V gene, CDR1 is MNHEY and CDR2 is SMNVEV (reference sequence). There are 13 residues in the CDR3. V was trimmed by 3 bases and J by 3 bases, leaving 9 bases between them. CDR3 in amino acids: CASSFWGSYEQYF. The CDR3 bases are TGTGCCAGCAGTTTTTGGGGGAGCTACGAGCAGTACTTC.

The chain recombines TRBV13 with TRBJ2-7; 9 bases line up with TRBD1. The V and J ends lost 5 bases and 5 bases, in that order; junction bases with no gene match: 7. The CDR3 consists of 14 residues. From germline, CDR1 is PRHDT and CDR2 FYEKMQ (reference sequence). In DNA form, the CDR3 reads TGTGCCAGCAGCAGGGACAGGGCATTCCACGAGCAGTACTTC. This encodes CASSRDRAFHEQYF.

In regard to this clone: The sample carries other DNA sequences with the same CDR3. The rearrangement uses TRBV5-1 and TRBJ1-1, with D uncertain. Germline CDR1 is SGHRS and CDR2 is YFSETQ. CDR3 length: 13 amino acids. V lost 0 bases to trimming and J lost 2 bases, with 5 bases between them. CDR3 nucleotides: TGCGCCAGCAGCTTGGGAGTAAACACTGAAGCTTTCTTT. Translating it yields CASSLGVNTEAFF.

The chain uses TRBV28 and TRBJ2-7, with D perhaps given as TRBD1 or TRBD2 (6 bases each). Trimming took 6 bases from V and 9 from J, leaving 15 bases between them. CDR1 and CDR2 from the germline V gene are MDHEN and SYDVKM. The CDR3 runs 12 residues. This chain's CDR3 is CASSPDGGWQYF. CDR3 nucleotide sequence: TGTGCCAGCAGCCCGGACGGGGGCTGGCAGTACTTC.

The rearrangement uses TRBV7-8 and TRBJ2-7; the match to TRBD2 covers 7 bases. Germline V gene sequence: CDR1 SGHVS, CDR2 FQNEAQ. The V segment lost 8 bases and the J segment 3 bases; nucleotides outside the gene matches: 7. CDR3 size: 13 residues. The CDR3 protein is CASGRATHYEQYF. The CDR3 DNA sequence: TGTGCCAGCGGGAGGGCCACACACTACGAGCAGTACTTC.

The chain carries TRBV7-2 and TRBJ2-7, with D uncertain. The CDR3 consists of 12 residues. Germline V gene lookup returns CDR1 SGHTA and CDR2 FQGNSA. Between the trimmed V and J ends, which lost 0 bases and 9 bases, there was a span of 9 bases. The CDR3 spells CASSLASLGQYF. The DNA of the CDR3 is TGTGCCAGCAGCTTAGCTAGCCTCGGGCAGTACTTC.

Remarks on this clone: Additional DNA sequences in this sample encode the identical CDR3. The rearrangement links TRBV10-1 to TRBJ2-7; no definite D call. This CDR3 comprises 13 residues. The V gene lost 2 bases and the J gene lost 0 bases, with 5 bases spanning the gap. Germline V gene sequence: CDR1 WNHNN, CDR2 SYGVQD (reference sequence). CDR3 sequence (DNA): TGCGCCAGCAGTGAGGGCGGCTCCTACGAGCAGTACTTC. Its protein product is CASSEGGSYEQYF.

The rearrangement uses TRBV28 and TRBJ2-7; 13 bases agree with TRBD2. Germline CDR1 MDHEN, CDR2 SYDVKM. J lost 4 bases, V lost 9 bases, and 12 bases had no gene match. This CDR3 has 16 residues. CDR3 DNA: TGTGCCAGTACAACAAGGACTAGCGGGAGTAAATACGAGCAGTACTTC. It codes for CASTTRTSGSKYEQYF.

The gene calls are TRBV7-9 and TRBJ1-5, with D maybe TRBD1 (5 bases). In germline, CDR1 is SEHNR, CDR2 FQNEAQ (reference sequence). This CDR3 has 18 amino acids. Trimming left V 1 base short and J 6 bases short, with 22 bases between. CDR3 protein: CASSLGWGRQGLVQPQHF. The CDR3 DNA follows: TGTGCCAGCAGCTTAGGATGGGGCCGACAAGGTCTGGTTCAGCCCCAGCATTTT.

The chain employs TRBV27 and TRBJ2-7; 9 positions agree with TRBD1. The CDR3 loop spans 14 amino acids. Unmatched junction bases numbered 6, after V lost 6 bases and J lost 3 bases. The germline CDR1 and CDR2 sequences are MNHEY and SMNVEV (reference sequence). The CDR3 DNA follows: TGTGCCAGCAGGGGGACAGGGTTAGGCTACGAGCAGTACTTC. As protein: CASRGTGLGYEQYF.

The rearrangement uses TRBV7-9 and TRBJ2-3; 9 positions match TRBD1. Germline V gene lookup returns CDR1 SEHNR and CDR2 FQNEAQ (reference sequence). There are 17 residues in the CDR3. V lost 5 bases to trimming and J lost 1 base; unmatched junction nucleotides: 10. CDR3 nucleotide sequence: TGTGCCAGCAGCGACAGGACAGGGGTTGAAGGCACAGATACGCAGTATTTT. The encoded protein is CASSDRTGVEGTDTQYF.

This clone has just one count. The chain uses TRBV4-1 and TRBJ2-5, with D perhaps TRBD2 (5 bases). V lost 1 base to trimming and J lost 9 bases, with 18 bases between them. This CDR3 spans 15 amino acids. Looked up from germline, CDR1 is MGHRA and CDR2 is YSYEKL. CDR3 sequence reads: CASSQALADALAQYF. The CDR3 DNA reads TGCGCCAGCAGCCAAGCGCTAGCAGACGCTTTGGCCCAGTACTTC.